A single sample is the source of the 24 T cell receptor beta chains below, sequenced in a study of blood T cell repertoires in COVID-19. Assay used: immunoSEQ multiplex PCR; TCRdb lists only in-frame clones, some missing. Here the sample spans nearly 200,000 clones, roughly 90% being singletons. Sequencing input: PBMCs or T cells enriched from blood (not recorded which). The receptors were gathered from a woman younger than 35 who had recovered from COVID-19.

V gene TRBV7-9 combines with J gene TRBJ2-6; tentatively, D is TRBD2 (6 bases). The length of the CDR3 is 12 residues. V dropped 9 bases and J dropped 3 bases, with 6 bases sitting between them. The germline CDR1 and CDR2 sequences are SEHNR and FQNEAQ (reference sequence). The CDR3 coding sequence is TGTGCCAGGGAGGGTGGGGCCAACGTCCTGACTTTC. Translation gives CAREGGANVLTF.

V and J are TRBV19 and TRBJ2-3; TRBD1 agrees at 9 bases. V was clipped by 3 bases and J by 3 bases; unmatched bases: 7. This CDR3 spans 16 amino acids. Germline CDR1 is LNHDA and CDR2 is SQIVND (reference sequence). CDR3 nucleotides: TGTGCCAGTAGTATTCAATGGGACAGGGTGACAGATACGCAGTATTTT. Its protein product is CASSIQWDRVTDTQYF.

V usage is TRBV7-5 and J usage is TRBJ2-1; TRBD1 is taken as the D call from the table, unchecked against the DNA. TRBV7-5 is annotated as a pseudogene. There are 15 residues in the CDR3. In nucleotides, the CDR3 is TGTGTCAGAAGTCTTCGGGACAGGGCGCACAATGAGCAGTTCTTC. It specifies CVRSLRDRAHNEQFF.

The V call is TRBV9, the J call TRBJ2-1; 11 bases are a match to TRBD2. CDR1 and CDR2 from the germline V gene are SGDLS and YYNGEE. CDR3 size: 19 residues. Trimming cost V 1 base and J 4 bases; bases outside gene matches: 13. For the CDR3, the DNA is TGTGCCAGCAGCGTAAGTGATAGCGGGGGGGCCCCCGCTTACAATGAGCAGTTCTTC. Translated: CASSVSDSGGAPAYNEQFF.

This clone was seen a handful of times. The V call is TRBV5-6, the J call TRBJ2-1, with 8 positions matching TRBD2. The CDR3 is made up of 16 amino acids. Germline CDR1 reads SGHDT; CDR2 reads YYEEEE. V was clipped by 2 bases and J by 4 bases; unmatched bases: 8. CDR3 region: CASSFDRTSQYNEQFF. Written as DNA, the CDR3 is TGTGCCAGCAGCTTCGATCGGACTAGCCAGTACAATGAGCAGTTCTTC. The whole variable domain, filled in from reference TRBV5-6 and TRBJ2-1, reads DAGVTQSPTHLIKTRGQQVTLRCSPKSGHDTVSWYQQALGQGPQFIFQYYEEEERQRGNFPDRFSGHQFPNYSSELNVNALLLGDSALYLCASSFDRTSQYNEQFFGPGTRLTVL.

This rearrangement joins TRBV7-9 to TRBJ2-3, with TRBD2 matching 10 bases. Germline V gene lookup returns CDR1 SEHNR and CDR2 FQNEAQ (reference sequence). The junction had 5 bases not matched to a gene; V was cut back by 1 base and J by 4 bases. This CDR3 has 16 residues. Here the CDR3 DNA reads TGTGCCAGCAGCTTAGGAGCCCTAGCGGGGGCAGATACGCAGTATTTT. It encodes CASSLGALAGADTQYF.

This rearrangement joins TRBV6-4 to TRBJ1-5; D ambiguous. Germline loops: CDR1 MRHNA, CDR2 SNTAGT. This CDR3 is built from 17 residues. V shed 3 bases and J shed 2 bases, with 17 bases lying between them. CDR3 protein: CASSELYWNRRNQPQHF. Written as DNA, the CDR3 is TGTGCCAGCAGTGAGCTTTATTGGAACAGACGCAATCAGCCCCAGCATTTT.

The chain couples TRBV25-1 to TRBJ1-1; D might be TRBD1 (5 bases). The CDR3 sequence is 15 residues long. The germline V and J ends were trimmed by 5 bases and 2 bases, with 15 bases remaining between them. The germline gives CDR1 MGHDK, CDR2 SYGVNS. The CDR3 loop reads CASSSLGATNTEAFF. In DNA form, the CDR3 reads TGTGCCAGCAGTTCCCTAGGGGCTACCAACACTGAAGCTTTCTTT.

The rearrangement joins TRBV7-9 to TRBJ2-7; 8 bases fit TRBD1. The V gene's germline CDR1 is SEHNR and CDR2 FQNEAQ (reference sequence). The V and J ends lost 4 bases and 6 bases, in that order; junction bases with no gene match: 2. The CDR3 length is 12 residues. The CDR3 coding sequence is TGTGCCAGCAGCTCCGGACAGGGCGAGCAGTACTTC. Residues: CASSSGQGEQYF.

The chain uses TRBV14 and TRBJ2-6; 9 nucleotides match TRBD1. The CDR3 length is 15 residues. Germline V CDR1 and CDR2: SGHDN, FVKESK. V dropped 9 bases and J dropped 1; count of bases not matched to a gene: 4. The CDR3 is CASGTGTSGANVLTF. DNA of the CDR3: TGTGCCAGTGGGACAGGGACGTCTGGGGCCAACGTCCTGACTTTC. The whole variable domain, remainder taken from reference TRBV14 and TRBJ2-6, is EAGVTQFPSHSVIEKGQTVTLRCDPISGHDNLYWYRRVMGKEIKFLLHFVKESKQDESGMPNNRFLAERTGGTYSTLKVQPAELEDSGVYFCASGTGTSGANVLTFGAGSRLTVL.

The chain has TRBV28 and TRBJ1-4, with D maybe TRBD1 (6 bases). Germline V gene lookup returns CDR1 MDHEN and CDR2 SYDVKM. This CDR3 has 14 residues. Trimming took off 9 bases at V and 8 bases at J, with 19 bases between the two ends. The CDR3 nucleotides are TGTGCCAGTAAAGGTCAGGGGCGAGGGGAAAAACTGTTTTTT. Amino acids: CASKGQGRGEKLFF.

The CDR3 DNA is TGCGCCAGCAGCTCTAATACAAGATTACAGGGGGCTGGAGAGACCCAGTACTTC. The encoded protein is CASSSNTRLQGAGETQYF. The chain couples TRBV5-1 to TRBJ2-5; 9 positions match TRBD1. The CDR3 contains 18 residues. Trimming took 3 bases from V and 4 from J; bases not matched to a gene: 16. Per germline, CDR1 SGHRS and CDR2 YFSETQ.

The chain employs TRBV6-1 and TRBJ2-7, with D perhaps TRBD2 (6 bases). CDR1 and CDR2 (germline): MNHNS, SASEGT. This CDR3 has 13 amino acids. Trimming pared 2 bases from V and 2 bases from J, leaving 7 bases between. The CDR3 DNA reads as TGTGCCAGCAGTGAATCGGGGGCCTACGAGCAGTACTTC. Residues: CASSESGAYEQYF.

The chain combines TRBV4-1 with TRBJ2-1; tentatively, D is TRBD2 (6 bases). CDR1 is MGHRA, CDR2 YSYEKL, per germline. The CDR3 loop spans 13 amino acids. With 3 bases removed from V and 9 bases from J, the gap between germline ends came to 12 bases. The CDR3 sequence is CASSHPGEGEQFF. Written as DNA, the CDR3 is TGCGCCAGCAGCCACCCGGGGGAAGGTGAGCAGTTCTTC.

The rearrangement joins TRBV7-2 to TRBJ2-2; D perhaps matches TRBD1 (5 bases). Germline loops: CDR1 SGHTA, CDR2 FQGNSA. The V gene lost 4 bases and the J gene lost 2 bases, with 11 bases spanning the gap. The CDR3 covers 15 residues. The CDR3 is CASSYSGQNTGELFF. CDR3 in DNA: TGTGCCAGCAGCTATTCCGGACAAAACACCGGGGAGCTGTTTTTT.

V usage is TRBV4-2 and J usage is TRBJ2-1; 8 nucleotides match TRBD2. The V and J ends lost 1 base and 6 bases, in that order; junction bases with no gene match: 5. Per germline, CDR1 LGHNA and CDR2 YNFKEQ. The CDR3 runs 15 residues. The CDR3 coding sequence is TGTGCCAGCAGCCAAGTCGACGGGGGGGCCAATGAGCAGTTCTTC. It translates to CASSQVDGGANEQFF.

The chain combines TRBV5-1 with TRBJ1-2, with 8 bases that match TRBD1. V lost 2 bases to trimming and J lost 4 bases; unmatched junction nucleotides: 10. The CDR3 is 16 residues long. Germline CDR1 and CDR2: SGHRS and YFSETQ. CDR3 sequence: CASSFDRGRGSYGYTF. DNA of the CDR3: TGCGCCAGCAGCTTTGACAGGGGAAGGGGGTCCTATGGCTACACCTTC.

The chain links TRBV4-1 to TRBJ1-1; D is possibly TRBD1 (5 bases). In germline, CDR1 is MGHRA, CDR2 YSYEKL. The CDR3 loop spans 15 amino acids. With 6 bases removed from V and 0 bases from J, the gap between germline ends came to 14 bases. The CDR3, as DNA: TGCGCCAGCAGGGGGCAGGGCGGGGTGAACACTGAAGCTTTCTTT. Translating gives CASRGQGGVNTEAFF.

This chain links TRBV7-9 with TRBJ2-7; 7 nucleotides line up with TRBD1. Germline V gives CDR1 SEHNR, CDR2 FQNEAQ (reference sequence). CDR3 length: 14 residues. V lost 8 bases to trimming and J lost 4 bases; unmatched junction nucleotides: 11. CDR3 sequence: CASAPRDREYEQYF. CDR3 bases: TGTGCCAGCGCGCCCCGGGACAGAGAATACGAGCAGTACTTC.

The V and J genes are TRBV28 and TRBJ1-5; D call uncertain. The CDR3 runs 12 residues. CDR1 and CDR2 (germline): MDHEN, SYDVKM. The V and J ends lost 6 bases and 3 bases respectively, with 6 bases between them. This CDR3 is CASSLINQPQHF. CDR3 bases: TGTGCCAGCAGCCTTATCAATCAGCCCCAGCATTTT.

The chain is built from TRBV9 and TRBJ1-3; tentatively, D is TRBD1 (6 bases). V lost 4 bases and J lost 14, with 13 bases in between. Germline V gene sequence: CDR1 SGDLS, CDR2 YYNGEE. CDR3 length equals 11 residues. This chain's CDR3 is CASSSTGLLYF. CDR3 in DNA: TGTGCCAGCAGCAGCACAGGGCTCCTATATTTT.

CDR3 region: CASSTTVDTQYF. Written as DNA, the CDR3 is TGTGCCAGTAGTACGACAGTAGATACGCAGTATTTT. The chain joins TRBV19 to TRBJ2-3, with D possibly TRBD1 on 5 matching bases. Trimming took off 4 bases at V and 5 bases at J, with 7 bases between the two ends. The V gene's germline CDR1 is LNHDA and CDR2 SQIVND (reference sequence). This CDR3 has 12 amino acids.

V usage is TRBV2 and J usage is TRBJ1-4; D is unclear. This CDR3 is 15 amino acids long. Germline-derived CDR1 and CDR2 are SNHLY and FYNNEI. Trimming pared 5 bases from V and 4 bases from J, leaving 14 bases between. CDR3 loop: CASSPGARSNEKLFF. DNA for the CDR3: TGTGCCAGCAGTCCGGGAGCAAGGAGTAATGAAAAACTGTTTTTT.

The chain uses TRBV7-9 and TRBJ2-1, with D possibly being TRBD1 (6 bases). The CDR3 loop spans 15 amino acids. The germline V gene encodes CDR1 SEHNR and CDR2 FQNEAQ (reference sequence). Trimming shortened V by 2 bases and J by 1 base, and 9 bases separated the two germline ends. In DNA, the CDR3 is TGTGCCAGCAGCTTACACAGGGATTCCTACAATGAGCAGTTCTTC. Its protein product is CASSLHRDSYNEQFF. The whole variable domain, remainder taken from reference TRBV7-9 and TRBJ2-1, is DTGVSQNPRHKITKRGQNVTFRCDPISEHNRLYWYRQTLGQGPEFLTYFQNEAQLEKSRLLSDRFSAERPKGSFSTLEIQRTEQGDSAMYLCASSLHRDSYNEQFFGPGTRLTVL.